These T cell receptor beta chains were read from a single sample in a study of T cells in Graves' hyperthyroidism and ophthalmopathy. MiXCR, run by TCRdb on the multiplex PCR reads, gives a single entry per CDR3 protein. Here the sample spans around 210,000 distinct CDR3 sequences, around 16% being singletons. The sample was blood. These receptors were taken from a woman aged 45-59 years with Graves' hyperthyroidism. Both conserved end residues are trimmed from each CDR3. The listing skips clone size in some rows; elsewhere it reads once, few, many or a size class.

j_call | clone_size | v_call | cdr3_aa
TRBJ2-2 | many | TRBV12-3/TRBV12-4 | ASKNPRTGNTGELF
TRBJ1-1 | many | TRBV11-3 | ASSRPPNTEAF
TRBJ2-7 | many | TRBV6-1 | ASSERDNYEQY
TRBJ2-6 | few | TRBV9 | ASSKADSGANVLT
TRBJ1-2 | many | TRBV4-1 | ASSQGTGPYYGYT
TRBJ2-7 | few | TRBV30 | AWSPGTGLGEQY
TRBJ1-2 | - | TRBV28 | ASSFFTYRGGYT
TRBJ2-1 | many | TRBV11-2 | ASSSVSGSSYNEQF
TRBJ1-5 | many | TRBV12-3/TRBV12-4 | ASSPGQGKNQPQH
TRBJ2-6 | few | TRBV6-1 | ASKRVGANVLT
TRBJ1-6 | - | TRBV11-2 | ASSLRFGVHNSPLH
TRBJ1-1 | many | TRBV19 | ASSMEGRGEAF
TRBJ2-7 | few | TRBV27 | ASSLGRQGIIYEQY
TRBJ1-2 | - | TRBV18 | ASSPQTGTNYGYT
TRBJ2-7 | many | TRBV18 | ASSRAQGPAYEQY
TRBJ1-1 | many | TRBV30 | AWGSTANTEAF
TRBJ1-4 | - | TRBV20-1 | SATYGEKLF
TRBJ1-2 | few | TRBV30 | AWGSKGQARLYGYT